These 8 T cell receptor beta chains originate from one sample sequenced in a study of blood T cell repertoires in COVID-19. Assay: immunoSEQ multiplex PCR; the TCRdb copy retains only in-frame clones and omits some. The data show roughly 140,000 clones, approximately 80% seen once. The sequenced sample consisted of peripheral blood. All receptors come from a man aged 55-75 years with acute or convalescent COVID-19.

This clone was seen a few times. This sequence joins TRBV6-5 and TRBJ1-3; 7 positions match TRBD1. The CDR3 extends over 14 amino acids. The germline V gene encodes CDR1 MNHEY and CDR2 SVGAGI. The J segment lost 2 bases and the V segment lost 7 bases, leaving 5 bases of the junction unmatched. The CDR3 DNA is TGTGCCAGCAATAAGCAGGGGGCTGGAAACACCATATATTTT. As protein: CASNKQGAGNTIYF.

This clone was detected a few times. V gene TRBV5-1 combines with J gene TRBJ2-5, with 10 nucleotides matching TRBD1. Germline V CDR1 and CDR2: SGHRS, YFSETQ. CDR3 length: 16 residues. Trimming cost V 0 bases and J 2 bases; bases outside gene matches: 4. CDR3 residues: CASSLGGTGAQETQYF. The CDR3 DNA reads TGCGCCAGCAGCTTGGGGGGGACAGGGGCACAAGAGACCCAGTACTTC.

The sample holds one count of this clone. The chain is built from TRBV7-2 and TRBJ2-3, with a weak D call TRBD2 (5 bases). The CDR3 is made up of 14 amino acids. Per germline, CDR1 SGHTA and CDR2 FQGNSA. Trimming removed 2 bases at V and 10 bases at J, with 16 bases between. CDR3 nucleotide sequence: TGTGCCAGCAGCTTATCTGTGAGTCCCGGGGCGCAGTATTTT. It translates to CASSLSVSPGAQYF. The full variable domain, with the rest looked up from reference TRBV7-2 and TRBJ2-3, is GAGVSQSPSNKVTEKGKDVELRCDPISGHTALYWYRQSLGQGLEFLIYFQGNSAPDKSGLPSDRFSAERTGGSVSTLTIQRTQQEDSAVYLCASSLSVSPGAQYFGPGTRLTVL.

CDR3 sequence: CASTTRLTGAYEQYF. DNA of the CDR3: TGTGCCAGCACGACCCGATTGACAGGAGCCTACGAGCAGTACTTC. The chain recombines TRBV2 with TRBJ2-7; a weak D match, TRBD1 (6 bases). Germline V lookup: CDR1 SNHLY, CDR2 FYNNEI. The CDR3 has 15 residues. V gave up 7 bases and J gave up 2 bases, with 18 bases separating them.

The rearrangement links TRBV6-5 to TRBJ1-5; 7 bases are a match to TRBD1. CDR3 length equals 15 residues. With 4 bases clipped from V and 2 bases from J, the junction kept 5 bases outside the gene matches. Germline CDR1 MNHEY, CDR2 SVGAGI. This CDR3 is CASSSGTARNQPQHF. CDR3 nucleotide sequence: TGTGCCAGCAGTTCCGGGACAGCTCGCAATCAGCCCCAGCATTTT.

This rearrangement joins TRBV6-1 to TRBJ1-1; D uncertain. This CDR3 region has 14 residues. From germline, CDR1 is MNHNS and CDR2 SASEGT. V gave up 0 bases and J gave up 9 bases, with 14 bases separating them. This chain's CDR3 is CASSEALRTSQAFF. The CDR3 region has the DNA TGTGCCAGCAGTGAAGCGCTTAGGACTTCTCAAGCTTTCTTT.

This chain uses TRBV6-4 with TRBJ2-3, with D possibly TRBD1 on 6 matching bases. The germline CDR1 and CDR2 sequences are MRHNA and SNTAGT. Trimming cost V 3 bases and J 3 bases, with 13 bases left between them. This CDR3 contains 15 residues. DNA for the CDR3: TGTGCCAGCAGTGAAAGGGGGATAGCGACAGATACGCAGTATTTT. Translated: CASSERGIATDTQYF.

The chain is built from TRBV5-5 and TRBJ1-1; 7 positions agree with TRBD1. Trimming cost V 4 bases and J 4 bases; bases outside gene matches: 10. Per the germline V gene, CDR1 is SGHKS and CDR2 is YYEKEE (reference sequence). CDR3 size: 15 residues. The CDR3 here is CASSRGQPGPTEAFF. CDR3 bases: TGTGCCAGCAGCCGGGGACAGCCAGGCCCCACTGAAGCTTTCTTT.